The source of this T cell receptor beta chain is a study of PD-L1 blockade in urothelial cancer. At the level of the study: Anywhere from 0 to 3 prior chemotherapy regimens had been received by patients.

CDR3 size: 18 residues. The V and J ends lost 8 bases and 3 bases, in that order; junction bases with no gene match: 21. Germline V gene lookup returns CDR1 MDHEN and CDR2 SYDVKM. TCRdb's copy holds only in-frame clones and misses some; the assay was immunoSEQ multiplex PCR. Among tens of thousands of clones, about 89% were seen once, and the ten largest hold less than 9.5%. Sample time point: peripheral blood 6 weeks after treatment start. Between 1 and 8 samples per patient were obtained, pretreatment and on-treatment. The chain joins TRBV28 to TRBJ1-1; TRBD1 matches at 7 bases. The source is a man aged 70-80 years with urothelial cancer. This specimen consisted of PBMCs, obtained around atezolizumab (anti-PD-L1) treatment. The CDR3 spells CASPKQGRMAGADTEAFF. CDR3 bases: TGTGCCAGCCCAAAACAGGGGAGAATGGCCGGAGCCGACACTGAAGCTTTCTTT. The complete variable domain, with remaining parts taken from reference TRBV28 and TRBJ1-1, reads DVKVTQSSRYLVKRTGEKVFLECVQDMDHENMFWYRQDPGLGLRLIYFSYDVKMKEKGDIPEGYSVSREKKERFSLILESASTNQTSMYLCASPKQGRMAGADTEAFFGQGTRLTVV.